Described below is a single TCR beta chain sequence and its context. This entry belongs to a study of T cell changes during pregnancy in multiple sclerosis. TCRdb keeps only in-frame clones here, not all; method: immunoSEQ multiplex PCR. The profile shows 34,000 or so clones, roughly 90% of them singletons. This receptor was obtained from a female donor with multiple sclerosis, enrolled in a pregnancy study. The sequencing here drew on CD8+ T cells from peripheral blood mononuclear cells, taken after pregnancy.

CDR3 protein: CASSQDRLAFNEQFF. In nucleotides, the CDR3 is TGCGCCAGCAGCCAAGATCGGCTAGCTTTCAATGAGCAGTTCTTC. The chain links TRBV4-3 to TRBJ2-1, with D possibly being TRBD2 (5 bases). V was shortened by 0 bases and J by 6 bases, with 12 bases between the two germline ends. The CDR3 consists of 15 residues. Per germline, CDR1 LGHNA and CDR2 YSLEER.